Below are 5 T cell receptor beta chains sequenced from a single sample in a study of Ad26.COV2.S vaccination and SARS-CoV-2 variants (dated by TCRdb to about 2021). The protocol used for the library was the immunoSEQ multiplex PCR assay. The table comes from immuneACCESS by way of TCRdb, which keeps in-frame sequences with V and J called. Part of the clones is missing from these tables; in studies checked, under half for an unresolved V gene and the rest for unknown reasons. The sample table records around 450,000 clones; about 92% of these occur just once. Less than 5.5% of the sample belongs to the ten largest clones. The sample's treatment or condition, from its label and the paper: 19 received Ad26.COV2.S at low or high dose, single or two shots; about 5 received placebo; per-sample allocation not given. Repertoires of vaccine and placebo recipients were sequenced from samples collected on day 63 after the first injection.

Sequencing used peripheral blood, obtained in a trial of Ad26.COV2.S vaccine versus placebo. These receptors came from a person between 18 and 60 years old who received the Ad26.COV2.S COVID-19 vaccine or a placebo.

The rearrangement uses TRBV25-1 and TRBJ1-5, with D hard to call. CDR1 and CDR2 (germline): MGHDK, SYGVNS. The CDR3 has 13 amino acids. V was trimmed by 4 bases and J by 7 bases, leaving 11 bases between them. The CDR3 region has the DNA TGTGCCAGCAGTGCCAGCCCGGGACAGCCCCAGCATTTT. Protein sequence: CASSASPGQPQHF.

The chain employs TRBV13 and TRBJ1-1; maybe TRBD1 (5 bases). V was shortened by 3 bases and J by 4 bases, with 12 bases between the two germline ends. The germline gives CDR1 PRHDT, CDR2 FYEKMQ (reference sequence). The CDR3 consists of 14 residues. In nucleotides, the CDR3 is TGTGCCAGCAGCTTTGTAACAGGTGGCACTGAAGCTTTCTTT. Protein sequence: CASSFVTGGTEAFF.

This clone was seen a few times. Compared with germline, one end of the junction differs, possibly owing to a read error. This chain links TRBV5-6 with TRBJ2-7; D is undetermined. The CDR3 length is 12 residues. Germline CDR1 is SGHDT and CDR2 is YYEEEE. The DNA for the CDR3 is TGTGCCAGCAGCTTCCCCTCCCACGAGCAGTACTTC. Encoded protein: CASSFPSHEQYF. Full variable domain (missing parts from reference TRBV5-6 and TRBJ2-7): DAGVTQSPTHLIKTRGQQVTLRCSPKSGHDTVSWYQQALGQGPQFIFQYYEEEERQRGNFPDRFSGHQFPNYSSELNVNALLLGDSALYLCASSFPSHEQYFGPGTRLTVT.

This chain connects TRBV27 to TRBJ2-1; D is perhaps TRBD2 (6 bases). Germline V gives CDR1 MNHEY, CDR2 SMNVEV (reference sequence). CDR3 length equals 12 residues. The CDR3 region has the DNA TGTGCGGCGGGAAGGGTCAACAATGAGCAGTTCTTC. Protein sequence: CAAGRVNNEQFF.

The CDR3 sequence is CSASHSFQTSGAYNEQFF. The CDR3 coding sequence is TGCAGTGCTAGTCATAGTTTTCAGACTAGCGGGGCCTACAATGAGCAGTTCTTC. The gene calls are TRBV20-1 and TRBJ2-1; 11 bases are a match to TRBD2. The CDR3 sequence is 18 residues long. After removal of 3 bases from V and 2 bases from J, the junction contained 12 bases not matched to a gene. CDR1 is DFQATT and CDR2 is SNEGSKA in the germline V gene (reference sequence).